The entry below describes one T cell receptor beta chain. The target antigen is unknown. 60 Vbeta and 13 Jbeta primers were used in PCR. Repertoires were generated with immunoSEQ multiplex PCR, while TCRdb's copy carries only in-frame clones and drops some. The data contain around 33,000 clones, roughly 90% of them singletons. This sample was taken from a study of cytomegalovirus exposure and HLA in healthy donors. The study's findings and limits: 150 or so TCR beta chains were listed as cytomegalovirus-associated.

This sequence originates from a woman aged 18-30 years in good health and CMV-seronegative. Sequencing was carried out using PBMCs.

The CDR3 is CASSLAWGTVPYEQYF. CDR3 coding DNA: TGTGCCAGCAGCTTAGCGTGGGGGACAGTCCCCTACGAGCAGTACTTC. The rearrangement links TRBV11-1 to TRBJ2-7; 7 bases line up with TRBD1. V shed 0 bases, J shed 2 bases, and the junction held 7 bases outside the gene matches. Germline V gene sequence: CDR1 SGHAT, CDR2 FQDESV (reference sequence). The CDR3 covers 16 residues.